This TCR beta chain was sequenced for a study of control samples from healthy donors and cancer patients. Sequenced by immunoSEQ multiplex PCR; TCRdb stores in-frame clones only, minus some. Of roughly 100,000 clones listed, more than 85% are singletons. Germline CDR1 reads MNHEY; CDR2 reads SVGAGI. The CDR3 is made up of 16 amino acids. Losses at the gene ends were 4 bases for V and 5 bases for J; bases not matched to a gene: 7. The sample was PBMCs. The sequence derives from a man aged 55 to 70 with lung cancer. The chain carries TRBV6-5 and TRBJ1-6; 8 nucleotides align to TRBD1. The CDR3 coding sequence is TGTGCCAGCAGTTTTAACCCGACAGGGGATAATTCACCCCTCCACTTT. It specifies CASSFNPTGDNSPLHF.